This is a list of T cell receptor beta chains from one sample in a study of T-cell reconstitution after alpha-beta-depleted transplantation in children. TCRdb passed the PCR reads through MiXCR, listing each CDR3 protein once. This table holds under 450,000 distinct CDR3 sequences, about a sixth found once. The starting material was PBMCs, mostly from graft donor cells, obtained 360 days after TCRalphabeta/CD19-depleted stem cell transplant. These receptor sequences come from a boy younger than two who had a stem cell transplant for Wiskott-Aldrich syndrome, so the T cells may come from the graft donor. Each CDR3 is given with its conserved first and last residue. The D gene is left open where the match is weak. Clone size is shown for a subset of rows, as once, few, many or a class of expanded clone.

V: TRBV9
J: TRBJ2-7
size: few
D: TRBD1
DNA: TGTGCCAGCAGCGTCCGGGACAGGAGTTCCTACGAGCAGTACTTC
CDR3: CASSVRDRSSYEQYF

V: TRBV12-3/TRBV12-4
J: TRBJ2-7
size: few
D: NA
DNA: TGTGCCAGCAGTTTTGGGGGAGACCCCTACGAGCAGTACTTC
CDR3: CASSFGGDPYEQYF

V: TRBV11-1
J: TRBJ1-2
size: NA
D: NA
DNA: TGTGCCAGCAGCTTAGTAGGGCCAGGGGAAAAGGAGGGATATGGCTACACCTTC
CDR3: CASSLVGPGEKEGYGYTF

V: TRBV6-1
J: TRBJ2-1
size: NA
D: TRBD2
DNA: TGTGCCAGCAAATCTAGCGGGCCTAGCTCCTACAATGAGCAGTTCTTC
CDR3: CASKSSGPSSYNEQFF

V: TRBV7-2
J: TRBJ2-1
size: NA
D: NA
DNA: TGTGCCAGCAGCTTAGAGCACTGGCAGGGCCAGTTCTTC
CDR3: CASSLEHWQGQFF

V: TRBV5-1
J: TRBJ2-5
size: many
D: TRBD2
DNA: TGCGCCAGCAGCTTCGGACTAGCGGAAGAGACCCAGTACTTC
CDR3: CASSFGLAEETQYF

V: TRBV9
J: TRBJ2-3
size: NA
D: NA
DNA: TGTGCCAGCAGCACAAGGGGGTTATCCGGGCCCAGAGATACGCAGTATTTT
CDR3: CASSTRGLSGPRDTQYF

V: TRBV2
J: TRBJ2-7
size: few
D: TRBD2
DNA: TGTGCCAGTATAGCGGGTTACGAGCAGTACTTC
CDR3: CASIAGYEQYF

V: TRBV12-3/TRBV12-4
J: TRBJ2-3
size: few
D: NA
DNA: TGTGCCAGCAGTTTGAGCGCGCGGGGGCGCTTCACAGATACGCAGTATTTT
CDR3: CASSLSARGRFTDTQYF

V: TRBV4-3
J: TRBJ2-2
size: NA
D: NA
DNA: TGCGCCAGCAGCAGCCCAGACGCCATGATGAACACCGGGGAGCTGTTTTTT
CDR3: CASSSPDAMMNTGELFF

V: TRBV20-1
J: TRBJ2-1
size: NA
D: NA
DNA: TGCAGTGCTGGACGGGACGGACAGTTCTTC
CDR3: CSAGRDGQFF

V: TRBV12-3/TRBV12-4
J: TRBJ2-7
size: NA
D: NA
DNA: TGTGCCAGCAGCGCTACAGGTTTTACCTACGAGCAGTACTTC
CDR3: CASSATGFTYEQYF

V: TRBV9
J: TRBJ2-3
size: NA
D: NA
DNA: TGTGCCAGCAGCGTATCAGGTACAGATACGCAGTATTTT
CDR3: CASSVSGTDTQYF

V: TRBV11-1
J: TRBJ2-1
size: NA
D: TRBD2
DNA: TGTGCCAGCAGCCCCCCACTTTGGGCAGCGGGGTTTTCCTACAATGAGCAGTTCTTC
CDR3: CASSPPLWAAGFSYNEQFF

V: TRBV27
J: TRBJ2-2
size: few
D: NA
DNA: TGTGCCAGCAGTTATACAGGGTTATACACCGGGGAGCTGTTTTTT
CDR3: CASSYTGLYTGELFF

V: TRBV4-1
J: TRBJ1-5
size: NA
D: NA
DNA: TGCGCCAGCAGCCAAGGAAAGGAGCAGCCCCAGCATTTT
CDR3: CASSQGKEQPQHF

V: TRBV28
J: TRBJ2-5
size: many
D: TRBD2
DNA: TGTGCCAGCACCCTGACTAGCGGAGAAGAGACCCAGTACTTC
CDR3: CASTLTSGEETQYF

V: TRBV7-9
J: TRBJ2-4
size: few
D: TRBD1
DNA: TGTGCCAGCAGCCTTGGACAGGACCTAGCCAAAAACATTCAGTACTTC
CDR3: CASSLGQDLAKNIQYF

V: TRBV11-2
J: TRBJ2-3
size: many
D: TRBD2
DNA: TGTGCCAGCAGCATTAGCGGGAATACGCAGTATTTT
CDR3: CASSISGNTQYF

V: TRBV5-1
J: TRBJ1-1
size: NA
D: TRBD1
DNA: TGCGCCAGCAGCCCCTGGACAGGGCGGATTATGAACACTGAAGCTTTCTTT
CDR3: CASSPWTGRIMNTEAFF

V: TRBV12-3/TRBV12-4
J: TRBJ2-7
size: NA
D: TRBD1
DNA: TGTGCCAGCAGCCCGACAGGGCTATCCGAGCAGTACTTC
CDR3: CASSPTGLSEQYF

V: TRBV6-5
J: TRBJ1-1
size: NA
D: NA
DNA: TGTGCCAGCAGCCACTCCTCCGAAGGCACTGAAGCTTTCTTT
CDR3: CASSHSSEGTEAFF

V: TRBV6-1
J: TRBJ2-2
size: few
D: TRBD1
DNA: TGTGCCAGCAGACGGACAGGGGCGAACACCGGGGAGCTGTTTTTT
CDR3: CASRRTGANTGELFF

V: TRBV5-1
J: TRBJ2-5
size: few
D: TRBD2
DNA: TGCGCCAGCAGGAGGTTTAGCGGGGCGGTCGCAGTACAAGAGACCCAGTACTTC
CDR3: CASRRFSGAVAVQETQYF

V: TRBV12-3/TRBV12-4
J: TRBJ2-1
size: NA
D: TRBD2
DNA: TGTGCCAGCAGTCCCCGACTAGCGGACCAGTTCTTC
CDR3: CASSPRLADQFF

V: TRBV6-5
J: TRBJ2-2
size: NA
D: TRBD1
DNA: TGTGCCAGCAGTTACCCGTCCGGGACAGGGAACACCGGGGAGCTGTTTTTT
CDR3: CASSYPSGTGNTGELFF

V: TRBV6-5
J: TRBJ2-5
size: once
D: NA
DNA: TGTGCCAGCAGTTACACCAGGGGAGGAGCAGAGACCCAGTACTTC
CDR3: CASSYTRGGAETQYF

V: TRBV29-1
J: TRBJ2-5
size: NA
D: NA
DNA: TGCAGCGCCCGGGACATAAGACCTCAAGAGACCCAGTACTTC
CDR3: CSARDIRPQETQYF

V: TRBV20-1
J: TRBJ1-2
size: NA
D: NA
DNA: TGCAGTGCTAGACCTGGAGCTAACTATGGCTACACCTTC
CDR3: CSARPGANYGYTF

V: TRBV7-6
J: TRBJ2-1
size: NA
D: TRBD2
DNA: TGTGCCAGCAGCTTAGGTATAGCGGGGGGGCTTTACAATGAGCAGTTCTTC
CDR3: CASSLGIAGGLYNEQFF

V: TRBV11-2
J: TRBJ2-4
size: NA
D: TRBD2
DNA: TGTGCCAGCAGCCCACGACTAGCGATAGGAGACATTCAGTACTTC
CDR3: CASSPRLAIGDIQYF

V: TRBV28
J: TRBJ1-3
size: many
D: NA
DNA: TGTGCCAGCACCTCTGGAAACACCATATATTTT
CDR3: CASTSGNTIYF

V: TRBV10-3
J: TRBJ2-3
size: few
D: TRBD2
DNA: TGTGCCAGCACCCTAGCGGGGGCCAGCACAGATACGCAGTATTTT
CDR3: CASTLAGASTDTQYF

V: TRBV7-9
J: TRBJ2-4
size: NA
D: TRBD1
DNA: TGTGCCAGCAGCTTAGGACAGGGAAGGGCCAAAAACATTCAGTACTTC
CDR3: CASSLGQGRAKNIQYF

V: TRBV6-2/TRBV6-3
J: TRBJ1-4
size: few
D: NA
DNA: TGTGCCAGCAGTTACATCTCGACTTCAGGGATGGATGAAAAACTGTTTTTT
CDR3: CASSYISTSGMDEKLFF

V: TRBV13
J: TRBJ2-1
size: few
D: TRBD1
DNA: TGTGCCAGCCAGGGACAGGGGGATCCTATTGAGCAGTTCTTC
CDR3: CASQGQGDPIEQFF

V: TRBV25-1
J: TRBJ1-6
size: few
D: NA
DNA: TGTGCCAGCAGGGAAGGGGCGACATATAATTCACCCCTCCACTTT
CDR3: CASREGATYNSPLHF

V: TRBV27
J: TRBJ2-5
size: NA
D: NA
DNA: TGTGCCAGCAGTTTGCAGGGAGGTTTTGAGACCCAGTACTTC
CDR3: CASSLQGGFETQYF

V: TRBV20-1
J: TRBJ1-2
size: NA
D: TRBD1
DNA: TGCAGTGCATTGGTCCGGGACAGAGATTATGGCTACACCTTC
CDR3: CSALVRDRDYGYTF